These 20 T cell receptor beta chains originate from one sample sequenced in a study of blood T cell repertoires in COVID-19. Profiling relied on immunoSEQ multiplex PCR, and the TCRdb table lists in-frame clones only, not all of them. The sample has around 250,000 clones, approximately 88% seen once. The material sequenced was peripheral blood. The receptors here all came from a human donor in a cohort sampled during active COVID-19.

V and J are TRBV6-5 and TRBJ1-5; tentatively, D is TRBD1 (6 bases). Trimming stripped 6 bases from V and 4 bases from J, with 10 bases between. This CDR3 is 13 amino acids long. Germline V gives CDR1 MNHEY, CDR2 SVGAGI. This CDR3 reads CASSGTLNQPQHF. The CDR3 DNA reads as TGTGCCAGCAGCGGGACACTAAATCAGCCCCAGCATTTT.

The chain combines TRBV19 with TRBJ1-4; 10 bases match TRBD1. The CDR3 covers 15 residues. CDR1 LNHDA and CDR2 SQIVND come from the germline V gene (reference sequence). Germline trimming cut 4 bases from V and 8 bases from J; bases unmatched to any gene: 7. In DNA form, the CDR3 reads TGTGCCAGTAGTACAGGGACAGGGGTGGAGGAAAAACTGTTTTTT. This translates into CASSTGTGVEEKLFF.

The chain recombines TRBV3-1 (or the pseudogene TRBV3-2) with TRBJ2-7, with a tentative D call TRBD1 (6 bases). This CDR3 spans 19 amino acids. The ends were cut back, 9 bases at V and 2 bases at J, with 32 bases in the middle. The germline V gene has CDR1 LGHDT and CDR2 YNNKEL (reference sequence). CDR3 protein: CARLERQEPHRWPPYEQYF. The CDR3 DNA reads TGTGCCAGACTTGAAAGACAGGAGCCCCATAGATGGCCCCCCTACGAGCAGTACTTC.

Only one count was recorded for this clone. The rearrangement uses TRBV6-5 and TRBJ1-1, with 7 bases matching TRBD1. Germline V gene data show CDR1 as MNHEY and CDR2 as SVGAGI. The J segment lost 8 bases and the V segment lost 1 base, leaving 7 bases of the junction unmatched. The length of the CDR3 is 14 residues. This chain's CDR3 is CASSYYPSTGEAFF. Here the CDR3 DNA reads TGTGCCAGCAGTTACTACCCTTCGACAGGGGAAGCTTTCTTT.

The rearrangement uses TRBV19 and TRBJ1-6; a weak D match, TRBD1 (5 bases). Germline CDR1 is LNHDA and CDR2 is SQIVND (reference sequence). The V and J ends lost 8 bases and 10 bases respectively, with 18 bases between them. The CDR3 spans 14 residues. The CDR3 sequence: CASQRQGRISPLHF. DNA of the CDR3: TGTGCCAGTCAACGTCAGGGAAGGATCTCACCCCTCCACTTT.

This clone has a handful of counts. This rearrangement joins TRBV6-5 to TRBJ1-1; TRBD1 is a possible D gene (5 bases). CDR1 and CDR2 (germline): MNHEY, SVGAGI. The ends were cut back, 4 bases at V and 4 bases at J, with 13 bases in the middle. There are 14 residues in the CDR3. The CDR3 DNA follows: TGTGCCAGCAGTTTCAGGACATCAGTCACTGAAGCTTTCTTT. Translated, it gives CASSFRTSVTEAFF.

CDR3 DNA: TGTGCCAGCAGTGAAGAGCGGGTCCGTAATGAAAAACTGTTTTTT. This sequence encodes CASSEERVRNEKLFF. The V gene is TRBV6-1, the J gene TRBJ1-4, with D uncertain. There are 15 residues in the CDR3. Germline V gene data show CDR1 as MNHNS and CDR2 as SASEGT. V dropped 1 base and J dropped 4 bases, with 10 bases sitting between them.

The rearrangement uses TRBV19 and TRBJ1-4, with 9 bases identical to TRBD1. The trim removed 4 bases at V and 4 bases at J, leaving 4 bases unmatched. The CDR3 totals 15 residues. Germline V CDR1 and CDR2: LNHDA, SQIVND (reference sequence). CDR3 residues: CASSTTGGSNEKLFF. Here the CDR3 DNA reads TGTGCCAGTAGTACAACAGGGGGCAGTAATGAAAAACTGTTTTTT.

The DNA of the CDR3 is TGTGCCAGCAGTTACCCGGACTCTAACACAGATACGCAGTATTTT. Translation gives CASSYPDSNTDTQYF. The rearrangement links TRBV6-2 or TRBV6-3 to TRBJ2-3; TRBD2 is a possible D gene (5 bases). Germline V gene sequence: CDR1 MNHEY, CDR2 SVGEGT. With 2 bases removed from V and 2 bases from J, the gap between germline ends came to 11 bases. This CDR3 is 15 amino acids long.

CDR3 in amino acids: CASSLEMDFFSYEQYF. CDR3 nucleotides: TGTGCCAGCAGCTTAGAAATGGACTTCTTCTCCTACGAGCAGTACTTC. The genes are TRBV11-2 and TRBJ2-7, with D possibly being TRBD2 (5 bases). V was trimmed by 0 bases and J by 0 bases, leaving 12 bases between them. Germline CDR1 SGHAT, CDR2 FQNNGV. CDR3 length equals 16 residues.

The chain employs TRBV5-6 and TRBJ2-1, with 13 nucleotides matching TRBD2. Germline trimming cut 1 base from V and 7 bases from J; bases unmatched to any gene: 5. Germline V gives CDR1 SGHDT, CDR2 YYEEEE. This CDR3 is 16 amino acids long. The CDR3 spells CASSLMGLAGINEQFF. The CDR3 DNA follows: TGTGCCAGCAGCTTGATGGGACTAGCGGGAATTAATGAGCAGTTCTTC. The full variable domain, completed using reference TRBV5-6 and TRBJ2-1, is DAGVTQSPTHLIKTRGQQVTLRCSPKSGHDTVSWYQQALGQGPQFIFQYYEEEERQRGNFPDRFSGHQFPNYSSELNVNALLLGDSALYLCASSLMGLAGINEQFFGPGTRLTVL.

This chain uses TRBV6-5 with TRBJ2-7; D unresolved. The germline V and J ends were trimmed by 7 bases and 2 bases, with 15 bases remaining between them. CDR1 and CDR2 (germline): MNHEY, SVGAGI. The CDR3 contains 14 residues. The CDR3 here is CASIAAARPYEQYF. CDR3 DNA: TGTGCCAGCATCGCCGCGGCTAGACCCTACGAGCAGTACTTC.

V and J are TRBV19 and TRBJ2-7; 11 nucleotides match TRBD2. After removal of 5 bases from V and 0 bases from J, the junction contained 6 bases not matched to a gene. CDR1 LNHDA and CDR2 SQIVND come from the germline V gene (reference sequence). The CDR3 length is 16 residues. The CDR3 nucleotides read TGTGCCAGTAGTCCAAAAACTAGCGGGAGCTCCTACGAGCAGTACTTC. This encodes CASSPKTSGSSYEQYF.

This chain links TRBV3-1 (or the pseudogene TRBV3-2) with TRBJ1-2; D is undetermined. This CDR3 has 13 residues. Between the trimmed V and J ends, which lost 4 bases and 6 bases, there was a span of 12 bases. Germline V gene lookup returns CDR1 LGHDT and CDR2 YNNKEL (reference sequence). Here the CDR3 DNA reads TGTGCCAGCAGCCCCGGACCGGGAGATGGCTACACCTTC. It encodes CASSPGPGDGYTF.

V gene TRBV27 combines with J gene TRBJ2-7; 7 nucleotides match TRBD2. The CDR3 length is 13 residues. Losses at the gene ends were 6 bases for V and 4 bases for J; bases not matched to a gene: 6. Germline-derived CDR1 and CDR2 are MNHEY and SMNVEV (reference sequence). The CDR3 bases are TGTGCCAGCAGCGCGGGAGCGTTGTACGAGCAGTACTTC. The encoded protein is CASSAGALYEQYF.

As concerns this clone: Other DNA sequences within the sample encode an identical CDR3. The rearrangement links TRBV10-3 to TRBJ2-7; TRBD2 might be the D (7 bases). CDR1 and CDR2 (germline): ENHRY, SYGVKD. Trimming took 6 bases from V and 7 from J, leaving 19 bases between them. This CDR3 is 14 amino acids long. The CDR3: CAIRGAGEFPEQYF. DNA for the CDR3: TGTGCCATCAGGGGGGCGGGGGAGTTCCCTGAGCAGTACTTC.

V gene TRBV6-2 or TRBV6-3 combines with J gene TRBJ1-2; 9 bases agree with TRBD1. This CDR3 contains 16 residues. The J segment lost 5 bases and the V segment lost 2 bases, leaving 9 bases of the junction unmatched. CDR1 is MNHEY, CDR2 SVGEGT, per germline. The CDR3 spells CASSYTNPGQGYGYTF. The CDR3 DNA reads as TGTGCCAGCAGTTACACCAACCCGGGACAGGGTTATGGCTACACCTTC.

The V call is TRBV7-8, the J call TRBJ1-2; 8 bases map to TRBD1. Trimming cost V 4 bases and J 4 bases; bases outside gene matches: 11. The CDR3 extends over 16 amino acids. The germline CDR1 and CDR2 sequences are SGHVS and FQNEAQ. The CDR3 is CASSSTRTGPFYGYTF. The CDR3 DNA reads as TGTGCCAGCAGCTCTACCCGGACAGGGCCCTTCTATGGCTACACCTTC.

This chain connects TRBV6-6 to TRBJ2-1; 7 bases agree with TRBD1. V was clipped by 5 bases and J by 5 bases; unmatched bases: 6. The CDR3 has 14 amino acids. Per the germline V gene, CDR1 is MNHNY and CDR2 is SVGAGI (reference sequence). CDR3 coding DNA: TGTGCCAGCAGTGACCCGACAGGGAACAATGAGCAGTTCTTC. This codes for CASSDPTGNNEQFF.

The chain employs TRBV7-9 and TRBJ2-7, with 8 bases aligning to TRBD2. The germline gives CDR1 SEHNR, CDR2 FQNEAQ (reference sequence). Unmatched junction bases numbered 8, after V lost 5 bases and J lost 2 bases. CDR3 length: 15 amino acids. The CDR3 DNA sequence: TGTGCCAGCAGCGAGAGCGGGAGCGCTACCTACGAGCAGTACTTC. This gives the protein CASSESGSATYEQYF.